This record looks at one T cell receptor beta chain sequence and its context. In the original workflow: Estimates of nucleated cell counts were drawn from the amplification of reference gene primers. The protocol was immunoSEQ multiplex PCR, while the TCRdb copy is restricted to in-frame clones and leaves out a portion. The V and J calls and clone size were taken over from that table, and D and trimming were inferred from the DNA. This repertoire shows about 200,000 clones, roughly 87% found once; its top ten account for 2% to 2.5%. Everyone who took part was roughly 18 to 89 years old, and they came from about 25 US areas. The V and J ends lost 4 bases and 8 bases respectively, with 14 bases between them. Germline V gene sequence: CDR1 LNHDA, CDR2 SQIVND (reference sequence). CDR3 length: 13 amino acids. This entry is derived from a study of blood T cell repertoires in COVID-19.

The clonotype originates from a woman aged 30 to 39 who had recovered from COVID-19. The source material was PBMCs or T cells enriched from blood (not recorded which). The gene calls are TRBV19 and TRBJ1-2; TRBD1 is a possible D gene (6 bases). DNA for the CDR3: TGTGCCAGTAGTACGGACAGAAAGGGGGGCTACACCTTC. Residues: CASSTDRKGGYTF. The full variable domain, with the rest looked up from reference TRBV19 and TRBJ1-2, is DGGITQSPKYLFRKEGQNVTLSCEQNLNHDAMYWYRQDPGQGLRLIYYSQIVNDFQKGDIAEGYSVSREKKESFPLTVTSAQKNPTAFYLCASSTDRKGGYTFGSGTRLTVV.